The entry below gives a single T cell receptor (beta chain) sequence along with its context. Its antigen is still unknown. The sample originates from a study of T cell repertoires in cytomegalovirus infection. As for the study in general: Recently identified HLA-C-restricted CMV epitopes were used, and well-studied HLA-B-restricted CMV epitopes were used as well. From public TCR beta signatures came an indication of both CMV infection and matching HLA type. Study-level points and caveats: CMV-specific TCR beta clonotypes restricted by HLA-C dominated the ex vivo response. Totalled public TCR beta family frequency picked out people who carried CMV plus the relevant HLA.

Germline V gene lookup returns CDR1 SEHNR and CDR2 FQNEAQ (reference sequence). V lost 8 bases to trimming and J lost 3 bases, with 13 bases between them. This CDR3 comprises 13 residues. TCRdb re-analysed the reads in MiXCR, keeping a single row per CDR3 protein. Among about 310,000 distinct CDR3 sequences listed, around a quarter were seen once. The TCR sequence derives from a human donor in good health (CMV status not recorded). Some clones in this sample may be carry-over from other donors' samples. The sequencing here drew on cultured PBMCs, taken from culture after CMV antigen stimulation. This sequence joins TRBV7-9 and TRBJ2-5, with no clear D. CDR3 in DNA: TGTGCCAGCTGCCCGGCGGTGGAAGAGACCCAGTACTTC. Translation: CASCPAVEETQYF.